This T cell receptor (beta chain) was sequenced for a study of T cell changes during pregnancy in multiple sclerosis. CDR3 size: 13 residues. Trimming took 5 bases from V and 8 from J; bases not matched to a gene: 7. Per germline, CDR1 SEHNR and CDR2 FQNEAQ (reference sequence). The protocol was immunoSEQ multiplex PCR, while the TCRdb copy is restricted to in-frame clones and leaves out a portion. The sample lists more than 60,000 clones, over 75% seen once, with roughly 0.85% in the top ten. The origin of this receptor is a female donor with multiple sclerosis, enrolled in a pregnancy study. The V gene is TRBV7-9, the J gene TRBJ1-2; 8 nucleotides align to TRBD1. This material consisted of peripheral blood, taken before pregnancy. CDR3 in amino acids: CASSRTGPGGYTF. CDR3 nucleotides: TGTGCCAGCAGCCGGACAGGGCCGGGGGGCTACACCTTC.